These 14 T cell receptor beta chains came from one sample sequenced in a study of shared clonotypes between healthy human individuals. Only CD45RO-negative cells positively selected for CCR7 counted as naive CD8 cells, so terminally differentiated effector memory CD45RA+ cells were excluded. Sequencing was performed with immunoSEQ multiplex PCR; in TCRdb, only in-frame clones are kept and a portion is missing. The sample records about 2 million clones, over 85% being singletons. The source material was naive CD8+ T cells sorted from blood. These receptors were taken from a man between 18 and 29 years old in good health.

The chain recombines TRBV6-1 with TRBJ2-7, with a tentative D call TRBD1 (5 bases). The germline V and J ends were trimmed by 4 bases and 6 bases, with 13 bases remaining between them. The CDR3 covers 13 residues. In germline, CDR1 is MNHNS, CDR2 SASEGT. The CDR3 is CASSAPSGLEQYF. As DNA, the CDR3 is TGTGCCAGCAGTGCCCCCTCAGGGCTCGAGCAGTACTTC.

The CDR3 spells CASSPRRVDYGYTF. CDR3 DNA sequence: TGTGCCAGCAGTCCCCGGCGGGTGGACTATGGCTACACCTTC. The rearrangement links TRBV25-1 to TRBJ1-2, with D uncertain. The CDR3 extends over 14 amino acids. The germline gives CDR1 MGHDK, CDR2 SYGVNS. V was shortened by 5 bases and J by 3 bases, with 13 bases between the two germline ends.

Of note for this clone: This CDR3 is also generated by other DNA sequences in the sample. This chain uses TRBV9 with TRBJ1-1, with D tentatively TRBD1 (5 bases). Between the trimmed V and J ends, which lost 2 bases and 4 bases, there was a span of 9 bases. This CDR3 is 13 amino acids long. Germline V lookup: CDR1 SGDLS, CDR2 YYNGEE. CDR3 bases: TGTGCCAGCAGCGTGGGGGTAGGCACTGAAGCTTTCTTT. Protein: CASSVGVGTEAFF.

CDR3: CASSEGDSRISYNSPLHF. In DNA, the CDR3 is TGTGCCAGCAGTGAAGGGGACTCAAGGATCTCCTATAATTCACCCCTCCACTTT. The chain couples TRBV6-1 to TRBJ1-6; tentatively, D is TRBD1 (5 bases). This CDR3 is 18 amino acids long. V lost 1 base to trimming and J lost 0 bases, with 13 bases between them. Germline CDR1 and CDR2: MNHNS and SASEGT.

A note on this clone: Different DNA sequences within this sample yield the same CDR3. The chain employs TRBV5-5 and TRBJ2-7, with D perhaps matching TRBD1 (5 bases). V gave up 0 bases and J gave up 3 bases, with 10 bases separating them. The V gene's germline CDR1 is SGHKS and CDR2 YYEKEE (reference sequence). This CDR3 contains 14 residues. CDR3 protein: CASSLVAGNYEQYF. Here the CDR3 DNA reads TGTGCCAGCAGCTTGGTAGCAGGGAACTACGAGCAGTACTTC.

This sequence joins TRBV4-1 and TRBJ1-3, with D hard to call. Deletions cut 4 bases from V and 4 bases from J, with 8 bases between. CDR1 is MGHRA, CDR2 YSYEKL, per germline. This CDR3 has 13 residues. The CDR3 nucleotides read TGCGCCAGCAGCCCGGGAGTGGGAAACACCATATATTTT. Amino acids: CASSPGVGNTIYF.

As to this clone: Other DNA sequences from this sample encode an identical CDR3 as well. The chain is built from TRBV7-6 and TRBJ2-7; D gene uncertain. The CDR3 is 13 residues long. The V gene lost 0 bases and the J gene lost 3 bases, with 6 bases spanning the gap. The germline CDR1 and CDR2 sequences are SGHVS and FNYEAQ. The CDR3 bases are TGTGCCAGCAGCTTAGCCGTCAGCTACGAGCAGTACTTC. This sequence encodes CASSLAVSYEQYF.

The chain employs TRBV11-1 and TRBJ1-2, with D perhaps matching TRBD1 (6 bases). The CDR3 has 15 residues. V dropped 6 bases and J dropped 4 bases, with 18 bases sitting between them. Germline V lookup: CDR1 SGHAT, CDR2 FQDESV (reference sequence). In DNA form, the CDR3 reads TGTGCCAGCAGAGAAATACAGGGAGAGTTCTATGGCTACACCTTC. The encoded protein is CASREIQGEFYGYTF.

In regard to this clone: Other nucleotide sequences in the sample specify the same CDR3. The chain uses TRBV6-5 and TRBJ1-6; D is uncertain. The CDR3 covers 15 residues. Germline CDR1 MNHEY, CDR2 SVGAGI. V was shortened by 2 bases and J by 1 base, with 6 bases between the two germline ends. Written as DNA, the CDR3 is TGTGCCAGCAGTTACGGAGATTCCTATAATTCACCCCTCCACTTT. Encoded protein: CASSYGDSYNSPLHF.

The CDR3 protein is CSVLTGDPLFF. The CDR3 coding sequence is TGCAGCGTCTTGACCGGAGATCCCCTGTTCTTC. This chain links TRBV29-1 with TRBJ2-1, with D hard to call. Germline CDR1 is SQVTM and CDR2 is ANQGSEA. The CDR3 has 11 amino acids. The V gene lost 6 bases and the J gene lost 15 bases, with 18 bases spanning the gap.

The chain uses TRBV11-2 and TRBJ2-5; 9 bases match TRBD2. The CDR3 consists of 17 residues. J lost 5 bases, V lost 0 bases, and 10 bases had no gene match. Germline V gives CDR1 SGHAT, CDR2 FQNNGV. The CDR3 region has the DNA TGTGCCAGCAGCTTAGATCTACTAGCGGGTACGGGGGAGACCCAGTACTTC. Protein sequence: CASSLDLLAGTGETQYF.

The rearrangement joins TRBV13 to TRBJ2-3; 7 bases align to TRBD1. Trimming at V came to 4 bases and at J to 0 bases, leaving 7 bases not matched to a gene. The V gene's germline CDR1 is PRHDT and CDR2 FYEKMQ (reference sequence). The CDR3 extends over 16 amino acids. Here the CDR3 reads CASSWEQGESTDTQYF. CDR3 DNA sequence: TGTGCCAGCAGCTGGGAGCAGGGGGAGAGCACAGATACGCAGTATTTT.

CDR3 nucleotide sequence: TGTGCCAGCGACCCCACGCTCGGCGATGAGCAGTTCTTC. This gives the protein CASDPTLGDEQFF. V gene TRBV6-6 combines with J gene TRBJ2-1; D remains ambiguous. V was trimmed by 8 bases and J by 8 bases, leaving 16 bases between them. The CDR3 runs 13 residues. From germline, CDR1 is MNHNY and CDR2 SVGAGI (reference sequence).

The chain joins TRBV6-6 to TRBJ2-7, with a weak D call TRBD2 (5 bases). The ends were cut back, 7 bases at V and 7 bases at J, with 11 bases in the middle. This CDR3 spans 11 amino acids. Germline V gene lookup returns CDR1 MNHNY and CDR2 SVGAGI (reference sequence). The CDR3 DNA is TGTGCCAGCACCGAGGGTCGAGAGCAGTACTTC. It translates to CASTEGREQYF.